These 5 T cell receptor beta chains share one sample of origin, sequenced in a study of T cell repertoires in cytomegalovirus infection. One entry per CDR3 protein results from TCRdb running MiXCR on the reads. The sample records fewer than 900,000 distinct CDR3 sequences, about 27% being singletons. No antigen is known for these receptors. The sequences come from cultured CD8+ T cells from PBMCs, collected from culture after CMV antigen stimulation. These receptor sequences come from a human donor in good health (CMV status not recorded). Some clones in this sample may be carry-over from other donors' samples.

The chain employs TRBV25-1 and TRBJ2-2, with D perhaps TRBD1 (7 bases). The CDR3 covers 18 residues. From germline, CDR1 is MGHDK and CDR2 SYGVNS. Trimming removed 4 bases from V and 7 bases from J, with 25 bases in between. CDR3 amino acids: CASSAFQGGTDFIGELFF. The CDR3 DNA follows: TGTGCCAGCAGTGCCTTTCAAGGAGGGACAGACTTTATCGGGGAGCTGTTTTTT. The complete variable domain, with remaining parts taken from reference TRBV25-1 and TRBJ2-2, reads EADIYQTPRYLVIGTGKKITLECSQTMGHDKMYWYQQDPGMELHLIHYSYGVNSTEKGDLSSESTVSRIRTEHFPLTLESARPSHTSQYLCASSAFQGGTDFIGELFFGEGSRLTVL.

The CDR3 DNA sequence: TGTGCCAGCAGCTGGACAGGGGGATATGAAAAACTGTTTTTT. It codes for CASSWTGGYEKLFF. V and J are TRBV5-8 and TRBJ1-4, with 10 bases lining up with TRBD1. Losses at the gene ends were 3 bases for V and 6 bases for J; bases not matched to a gene: 2. The germline V gene encodes CDR1 SGHTS and CDR2 YDEGEE. CDR3 length: 14 residues.

This clonotype was recorded a few times. The rearrangement links TRBV19 to TRBJ2-1; TRBD2 agrees at 9 bases. Germline V gene lookup returns CDR1 LNHDA and CDR2 SQIVND (reference sequence). The CDR3 consists of 14 residues. V shed 5 bases, J shed 8 bases, and the junction held 7 bases outside the gene matches. The CDR3 DNA is TGTGCCAGTAGTCAGGCGGGGGGGCCGGATGAGCAGTTCTTC. Translation: CASSQAGGPDEQFF.

The rearrangement links TRBV25-1 to TRBJ2-7; D remains ambiguous. V shed 8 bases and J shed 6 bases, with 11 bases lying between them. Germline assignment: CDR1 MGHDK and CDR2 SYGVNS. The CDR3 spans 11 residues. The CDR3 nucleotides are TGTGCCAGCGGCCTTAGACCCGAGCAGTACTTC. Protein sequence: CASGLRPEQYF.

V usage is TRBV7-9 and J usage is TRBJ2-7; D is uncertain. Germline CDR1 and CDR2: SEHNR and FQNEAQ (reference sequence). Trimming stripped 5 bases from V and 2 bases from J, with 22 bases between. The length of the CDR3 is 17 residues. The DNA of the CDR3 is TGTGCCAGCAGCCCGAACCTGGGCAGTCCTCAACCCTACGAGCAGTACGTC. Its translation: CASSPNLGSPQPYEQYV.